A selection of T cell receptor beta chains follows, all from one sample in a study of cytomegalovirus exposure and HLA in healthy donors. TCRdb's table, derived via immunoSEQ multiplex PCR, lists solely in-frame clones and lacks some. The data hold roughly 100,000 clones, with 80% to 90% observed a single time. Sequenced input: PBMCs. These receptors came from a young woman in good health and CMV-seropositive. Both conserved end residues are part of each CDR3. The D gene is left open where the match is weak. Clone size, where shown, is once, few, many, or a class for clones that have expanded.

j_call v_call d_call clone_size cdr3_aa cdr3_nt
TRBJ1-5 TRBV5-8 TRBD1 - CASSGSYRGDQPQHF TGTGCCAGCAGCGGATCCTACAGGGGCGATCAGCCCCAGCATTTT
TRBJ1-2 TRBV5-4 - - CASSSYVGPYGYTF TGTGCCAGCAGCTCCTATGTGGGGCCCTATGGCTACACCTTC
TRBJ1-2 TRBV4-1 - few CASSQDHRVYGYTF TGCGCCAGCAGCCAAGATCACAGGGTCTATGGCTACACCTTC
TRBJ2-1 TRBV7-9 - - CASSLRNEQFF TGTGCCAGCAGCTTGAGAAATGAGCAGTTCTTC
TRBJ2-6 TRBV7-9 - - CASTLNSGANVLTF TGTGCCAGCACTCTAAACTCTGGGGCCAACGTCCTGACTTTC
TRBJ2-1 TRBV6-4 TRBD2 - CASSDSSGRHTEQFF TGTGCCAGCAGTGACTCAAGCGGGAGGCACACTGAGCAGTTCTTC
TRBJ2-1 TRBV6-4 TRBD2 - CASRRTSGSDEQFF TGTGCCAGCCGCAGGACTAGCGGGTCGGATGAGCAGTTCTTC
TRBJ2-1 TRBV10-1 TRBD1 - CASSEWGQGPVNEQFF TGCGCCAGCAGTGAGTGGGGACAGGGTCCGGTCAATGAGCAGTTCTTC
TRBJ2-5 TRBV28 - - CASRARDSERETQYF TGTGCCAGCAGGGCCAGGGACTCAGAACGAGAGACCCAGTACTTC
TRBJ1-2 TRBV5-1 TRBD1 - CASSLGDRGYGYTF TGCGCCAGCAGCTTGGGGGACAGGGGGTATGGCTACACCTTC
TRBJ1-2 TRBV6-1 TRBD1 - CASSEAPGQGNYGYTF TGTGCCAGCAGTGAGGCCCCGGGACAGGGAAACTATGGCTACACCTTC
TRBJ1-1 TRBV10-1 - few CASSESGNTEAFF TGCGCCAGCAGTGAGTCGGGCAACACTGAAGCTTTCTTT
TRBJ1-1 TRBV28 - - CASSPGNTEAFF TGTGCCAGCTCACCGGGGAACACTGAAGCTTTCTTT
TRBJ2-1 TRBV19 - - CASGGPPEEDEQFF TGTGCCAGTGGCGGGCCCCCCGAGGAGGATGAGCAGTTCTTC
TRBJ1-1 TRBV5-1 TRBD1 - CASRTTGGAGQVEAFF TGCGCCAGCAGAACAACAGGGGGCGCGGGTCAAGTTGAAGCTTTCTTT
TRBJ1-1 TRBV7-3 - - CASSLFQGFEAFF TGTGCCAGCAGCTTATTTCAGGGGTTTGAAGCTTTCTTT
TRBJ1-5 TRBV6-1 - once CASSEYVGSGQPQHF TGTGCCAGCAGTGAATATGTGGGCTCGGGGCAGCCCCAGCATTTT
TRBJ1-3 TRBV30 - - CAWSVGAGNTIYF TGTGCCTGGAGTGTAGGGGCTGGAAACACCATATATTTT
TRBJ2-2 TRBV5-1 TRBD2 - CASSLGLAGDGELFF TGCGCCAGCAGCTTGGGACTAGCGGGAGACGGGGAGCTGTTTTTT
TRBJ1-1 TRBV19 - - CASSIDRGSEAFF TGTGCCAGTAGTATAGATCGCGGTTCTGAAGCTTTCTTT
TRBJ2-5 TRBV10-3 - - CATGTPQETQYF TGTGCCACAGGGACACCCCAAGAGACCCAGTACTTC
TRBJ2-5 TRBV4-2 TRBD2 - CASSQESGSAGETQYF TGTGCCAGCAGCCAAGAAAGCGGGAGTGCGGGAGAGACCCAGTACTTC
TRBJ2-5 TRBV7-9 - - CASRGGAPQETQYF TGTGCCAGCAGGGGGGGGGCCCCCCAAGAGACCCAGTACTTC
TRBJ1-4 TRBV5-4 TRBD1 - CASSHGSLRGVNEKLFF TGTGCCAGCAGCCACGGAAGTCTCAGGGGGGTTAATGAAAAACTGTTTTTT
TRBJ1-2 TRBV5-1 TRBD1 - CASSLGPGTGTGGYTF TGCGCCAGCAGCTTGGGTCCCGGGACAGGGACTGGCGGCTACACCTTC
TRBJ1-1 TRBV10-3 - - CAISEGPGESTEAFF TGTGCCATCAGTGAGGGGCCAGGGGAAAGCACTGAAGCTTTCTTT
TRBJ2-1 TRBV4-1 TRBD2 - CASRGTSGGWYNEQFF TGCGCCAGCAGGGGGACTAGCGGGGGATGGTACAATGAGCAGTTCTTC
TRBJ2-7 TRBV25-1 TRBD1 - CASSTGQGGTYEQYF TGTGCCAGCAGTACTGGACAGGGCGGAACCTACGAGCAGTACTTC
TRBJ1-2 TRBV9 - once CASSVTGFGYTF TGTGCCAGCAGCGTAACTGGTTTTGGCTACACCTTC
TRBJ2-3 TRBV7-2 - - CASSLSGRVTDTQYF TGTGCCAGCAGCTTATCCGGCAGGGTCACAGATACGCAGTATTTT
TRBJ1-1 TRBV18 TRBD1 - CASSPLGQGKTEAFF TGTGCCAGCTCACCATTGGGACAGGGGAAGACTGAAGCTTTCTTT
TRBJ1-2 TRBV28 - once CASTPLSGGSGYGYTF TGTGCCAGCACCCCCTTAAGCGGTGGGTCGGGGTATGGCTACACCTTC
TRBJ2-7 TRBV6-4 - - CASSRQYF TGTGCCAGCAGCCGGCAGTACTTC
TRBJ2-1 TRBV28 - - CASSLGSRGNEQFF TGTGCCAGCAGTTTAGGGTCCCGGGGCAATGAGCAGTTCTTC
TRBJ2-1 TRBV27 TRBD2 - CASSDRGLAGRGEQFF TGTGCCAGCAGTGACCGGGGACTAGCGGGAAGAGGAGAGCAGTTCTTC
TRBJ2-7 TRBV7-8 - - CASSYIADLSYEQYF TGTGCCAGCAGCTATATAGCGGACCTCTCCTACGAGCAGTACTTC
TRBJ2-1 TRBV14 TRBD2 - CASSHQLALGEQFF TGTGCCAGCAGCCACCAACTAGCGTTGGGTGAGCAGTTCTTC
TRBJ2-2 TRBV5-1 - - CASSLGGFRGTLTGELFF TGCGCCAGCAGCTTGGGAGGATTTAGGGGAACCCTCACCGGGGAGCTGTTTTTT
TRBJ2-7 TRBV27 TRBD2 - CASSLHRGAGGLYEQYF TGTGCCAGCAGTCTACATAGAGGGGCGGGGGGGCTCTACGAGCAGTACTTC
TRBJ1-1 TRBV13 - - CASSLYGTEAFF TGTGCCAGCAGCTTATACGGCACTGAAGCTTTCTTT
TRBJ2-7 TRBV7-6 TRBD1 - CASSPRDSHSYEQYF TGTGCCAGCAGCCCCCGGGACAGCCACTCCTACGAGCAGTACTTC
TRBJ1-6 TRBV6-1 - once CASREAGTYNSPLHF TGTGCCAGCAGAGAAGCCGGGACCTATAATTCACCCCTCCACTTT
TRBJ2-7 TRBV5-1 - - CASSGTRNYEQYF TGCGCCAGCAGCGGGACACGAAACTACGAGCAGTACTTC
TRBJ2-7 TRBV10-2 - few CASRPTGKGLFHEQYF TGCGCCAGCAGGCCTACAGGGAAGGGTTTGTTCCACGAGCAGTACTTC
TRBJ2-3 TRBV4-2 - once CASSPHRESSTDTQYF TGTGCCAGCAGCCCTCACAGGGAATCTAGCACAGATACGCAGTATTTT